A selection of T cell receptor beta chains follows, all from one sample in a study of cytomegalovirus exposure and HLA in healthy donors. Produced via immunoSEQ multiplex PCR; TCRdb's table is partial and in-frame only. The repertoire holds about 130,000 clones, with 74% as singletons. The sequenced sample consisted of PBMCs. The receptors stem from a man aged 35-49 years in good health and CMV-seropositive. The CDR3 runs from the conserved cysteine through the conserved F or W. A D gene is named only where the DNA matches it firmly. The size entry is marked missing in some rows and otherwise reads once, few, many or a size class.

size: NA
D: TRBD1
J: TRBJ2-7
V: TRBV7-9
CDR3: CASSLEGQLTLQYF
DNA: TGTGCCAGCAGCTTAGAGGGACAGCTTACGTTGCAGTACTTC

size: NA
D: NA
J: TRBJ2-2
V: TRBV21-1
CDR3: CASSWDRGYTGELFF
DNA: TGTGCCAGCTCCTGGGACAGGGGGTACACCGGGGAGCTGTTTTTT

size: NA
D: TRBD1
J: TRBJ2-7
V: TRBV4-1
CDR3: CASSQGGGTGINEQYF
DNA: TGCGCCAGCAGCCAAGGGGGCGGGACAGGGATTAACGAGCAGTACTTC

size: few
D: TRBD1
J: TRBJ1-2
V: TRBV11-2
CDR3: CASSLGTGDYGYTF
DNA: TGTGCCAGCAGCTTAGGGACAGGGGACTATGGCTACACCTTC

size: NA
D: NA
J: TRBJ1-6
V: TRBV11-2
CDR3: CASSLRFHGRSSYNSPLHF
DNA: TGTGCCAGCAGCTTACGTTTTCACGGGAGGAGCTCCTATAATTCACCCCTCCACTTT

size: NA
D: NA
J: TRBJ1-1
V: TRBV7-9
CDR3: CASSLDGGTEAFF
DNA: TGTGCCAGCAGCTTAGACGGGGGGACTGAAGCTTTCTTT

size: NA
D: TRBD2
J: TRBJ2-5
V: TRBV27
CDR3: CASSPLAGGPQYF
DNA: TGTGCCAGCAGTCCCTTAGCGGGGGGGCCCCAGTACTTC

size: NA
D: TRBD2
J: TRBJ2-3
V: TRBV9
CDR3: CASTSGGSDTQYF
DNA: TGTGCCAGCACTAGCGGGGGATCCGATACGCAGTATTTT

size: few
D: NA
J: TRBJ2-7
V: TRBV2
CDR3: CASSVAYEQYF
DNA: TGTGCCAGCAGTGTGGCTTACGAGCAGTACTTC

size: medium-sized
D: NA
J: TRBJ1-6
V: TRBV10-3
CDR3: CAISGQPWGVGKSPLHF
DNA: TGTGCCATCAGTGGGCAGCCGTGGGGGGTGGGTAAATCACCCCTCCACTTT

size: NA
D: TRBD2
J: TRBJ2-7
V: TRBV28
CDR3: CASSLTSGEQYF
DNA: TGTGCCAGCAGCCTCACTAGCGGCGAGCAGTACTTC

size: NA
D: TRBD2
J: TRBJ2-3
V: TRBV11-1
CDR3: CASSLGLAGGTDTQYF
DNA: TGTGCCAGCAGCTTGGGACTAGCGGGCGGCACAGATACGCAGTATTTT

size: NA
D: NA
J: TRBJ2-7
V: TRBV18
CDR3: CASSPNQGGPYEQYF
DNA: TGTGCCAGCTCACCAAACCAGGGGGGTCCCTACGAGCAGTACTTC

size: NA
D: TRBD1
J: TRBJ1-5
V: TRBV5-4
CDR3: CASSPEPDRNQPQHF
DNA: TGTGCCAGCAGCCCCGAACCGGACAGGAATCAGCCCCAGCATTTT

size: NA
D: NA
J: TRBJ1-4
V: TRBV9
CDR3: CASSVNPDSRNEKLFF
DNA: TGTGCCAGCAGCGTAAACCCGGACAGCCGTAATGAAAAACTGTTTTTT

size: NA
D: TRBD1
J: TRBJ1-6
V: TRBV2
CDR3: CASRAGTGNSPLHF
DNA: TGTGCCAGCAGGGCCGGGACAGGGAATTCACCCCTCCACTTT

size: NA
D: NA
J: TRBJ2-5
V: TRBV11-2
CDR3: CASSIIRGTQETQYF
DNA: TGTGCCAGCAGCATTATTCGGGGGACCCAAGAGACCCAGTACTTC

size: NA
D: TRBD1
J: TRBJ1-6
V: TRBV18
CDR3: CASSQLQGANSPLHF
DNA: TGTGCCAGCTCACAGTTACAGGGGGCAAATTCACCCCTCCACTTT

size: once
D: NA
J: TRBJ2-7
V: TRBV4-1
CDR3: CASSNRDTGHEQYF
DNA: TGCGCCAGCAGCAACCGGGACACCGGCCACGAGCAGTACTTC

size: NA
D: NA
J: TRBJ2-1
V: TRBV30
CDR3: CAWTQAGNEQFF
DNA: TGTGCCTGGACCCAGGCGGGGAATGAGCAGTTCTTC

size: NA
D: NA
J: TRBJ1-1
V: TRBV6-1
CDR3: CASSEDMNTEAFF
DNA: TGTGCCAGCAGTGAAGATATGAACACTGAAGCTTTCTTT

size: NA
D: NA
J: TRBJ2-7
V: TRBV5-1
CDR3: CASSLGSGRGRIEQYF
DNA: TGCGCCAGCAGCTTGGGTTCGGGCAGGGGAAGGATCGAGCAGTACTTC

size: NA
D: TRBD2
J: TRBJ2-1
V: TRBV19
CDR3: CASSNLAGIYNEQFF
DNA: TGTGCCAGTAGTAATCTAGCGGGGATTTACAATGAGCAGTTCTTC

size: NA
D: NA
J: TRBJ2-2
V: TRBV29-1
CDR3: CSVDRTTGELFF
DNA: TGCAGCGTTGACAGAACCACCGGGGAGCTGTTTTTT

size: NA
D: NA
J: TRBJ2-5
V: TRBV15
CDR3: CATSSPTGTLETQYF
DNA: TGTGCCACCAGCAGTCCCACCGGGACATTAGAGACCCAGTACTTC

size: once
D: TRBD1
J: TRBJ1-5
V: TRBV7-2
CDR3: CASSLAVVRGFSNQPQHF
DNA: TGTGCCAGCAGCTTAGCGGTGGTCAGGGGGTTCAGCAATCAGCCCCAGCATTTT

size: NA
D: NA
J: TRBJ1-1
V: TRBV9
CDR3: CASSVENRIGTEAFF
DNA: TGTGCCAGCAGCGTAGAGAACAGAATCGGCACTGAAGCTTTCTTT

size: NA
D: TRBD2
J: TRBJ2-7
V: TRBV18
CDR3: CASSPAGVPSYEQYF
DNA: TGTGCCAGCTCACCCGCGGGAGTTCCCTCCTACGAGCAGTACTTC

size: NA
D: NA
J: TRBJ2-2
V: TRBV11-2
CDR3: CASSFLEAGGTGELFF
DNA: TGTGCCAGCAGCTTTCTTGAGGCCGGCGGGACCGGGGAGCTGTTTTTT

size: NA
D: NA
J: TRBJ1-5
V: TRBV6-4
CDR3: CASSDPRTDNQPQHF
DNA: TGTGCCAGCAGTGACCCAAGGACAGACAATCAGCCCCAGCATTTT

size: few
D: NA
J: TRBJ1-1
V: TRBV6-5
CDR3: CATRPSGLNTEAFF
DNA: TGTGCCACCAGACCCTCAGGGCTGAACACTGAAGCTTTCTTT

size: NA
D: NA
J: TRBJ1-5
V: TRBV2
CDR3: CASSELNSGPSSSNQPQHF
DNA: TGTGCCAGCAGTGAATTAAATAGTGGGCCGTCGAGTAGCAATCAGCCCCAGCATTTT

size: NA
D: TRBD2
J: TRBJ2-5
V: TRBV2
CDR3: CASRTGLRGETQYF
DNA: TGTGCCAGCAGGACGGGACTACGGGGTGAGACCCAGTACTTC

size: once
D: NA
J: TRBJ2-2
V: TRBV9
CDR3: CASSVEGYGELFF
DNA: TGTGCCAGCAGCGTAGAGGGGTACGGGGAGCTGTTTTTT

size: once
D: NA
J: TRBJ2-2
V: TRBV28
CDR3: CASRSVITGELFF
DNA: TGTGCCAGTCGTTCAGTGATAACCGGGGAGCTGTTTTTT

size: once
D: TRBD1
J: TRBJ1-4
V: TRBV5-6
CDR3: CASSSDRGSIEKLFF
DNA: TGTGCCAGCAGCTCGGACAGGGGTTCGATTGAAAAACTGTTTTTT

size: NA
D: TRBD2
J: TRBJ2-7
V: TRBV29-1
CDR3: CSVAGGGLTYEQYF
DNA: TGCAGCGTGGCAGGCGGGGGACTAACCTACGAGCAGTACTTC

size: NA
D: TRBD1
J: TRBJ2-7
V: TRBV5-4
CDR3: CASSRVTGGRYEQYF
DNA: TGTGCCAGCAGCCGAGTGACAGGGGGCCGGTACGAGCAGTACTTC

size: NA
D: NA
J: TRBJ2-2
V: TRBV9
CDR3: CASSVNPRAGELFF
DNA: TGTGCCAGCAGCGTCAATCCCAGGGCCGGGGAGCTGTTTTTT

size: few
D: NA
J: TRBJ1-2
V: TRBV10-1
CDR3: CASSDLTQGPYGYTF
DNA: TGCGCCAGCAGTGACCTTACGCAGGGGCCCTACGGCTACACCTTC

size: NA
D: NA
J: TRBJ1-2
V: TRBV28
CDR3: CASRPRGLYGYTF
DNA: TGTGCCAGCAGACCGAGGGGACTCTATGGCTACACCTTC

size: NA
D: NA
J: TRBJ2-6
V: TRBV4-2
CDR3: CASSPSSGQLPGANVLTF
DNA: TGTGCCAGCAGCCCCAGCAGTGGACAGCTCCCTGGGGCCAACGTCCTGACTTTC

size: few
D: TRBD1
J: TRBJ1-6
V: TRBV11-2
CDR3: CASSLGQGNSPLHF
DNA: TGTGCCAGCAGCTTGGGACAGGGTAATTCACCCCTCCACTTT

size: NA
D: TRBD1
J: TRBJ2-7
V: TRBV7-2
CDR3: CASSVRPGQGAYEQYF
DNA: TGTGCCAGCAGCGTGAGACCGGGACAGGGGGCATACGAGCAGTACTTC